Following are 9 T cell receptor beta chains from one sample sequenced in a study of shared clonotypes between healthy human individuals. Sequencing used immunoSEQ multiplex PCR; TCRdb keeps in-frame clones, though not all of them. The repertoire holds roughly 2 million clones, approximately 95% seen once, with roughly 1.1% in the top ten. Terminally differentiated effector memory CD45RA+ cells were excluded from the naive CD8 cells, which were CD45RO-negative and positively selected for CCR7. What was sequenced was naive CD8+ T cells sorted from blood. The receptor set was obtained from a man younger than 35 in good health.

The genes are TRBV7-6 and TRBJ2-3, with D perhaps matching TRBD2 (5 bases). V was trimmed by 7 bases and J by 6 bases, leaving 14 bases between them. In germline, CDR1 is SGHVS, CDR2 FNYEAQ. This CDR3 has 13 amino acids. CDR3 protein: CASNSGLADTQYF. The CDR3 DNA reads as TGTGCCAGCAACTCGGGGTTAGCTGATACGCAGTATTTT.

The chain joins TRBV6-5 to TRBJ2-7; D is perhaps TRBD1 (5 bases). V was pared by 6 bases and J by 2 bases, with 11 bases between. In germline, CDR1 is MNHEY, CDR2 SVGAGI. CDR3 length: 13 amino acids. CDR3 in amino acids: CASSPKGPYEQYF. As DNA, the CDR3 is TGTGCCAGCAGCCCAAAGGGGCCCTACGAGCAGTACTTC.

The V gene is TRBV10-3, the J gene TRBJ2-1, with D unclear. The V end lost 2 bases, the J end lost 9 bases, and 14 bases lay between the germline ends. The CDR3 is made up of 14 amino acids. Germline V gene data show CDR1 as ENHRY and CDR2 as SYGVKD. As DNA, the CDR3 is TGTGCCATCAGTGAGCCCTCCGAACGGGTTGAGCAGTTCTTC. This sequence encodes CAISEPSERVEQFF.

This chain uses TRBV2 with TRBJ2-3; TRBD2 matches 13 bases. The CDR3 spans 15 residues. CDR1 and CDR2 from the germline V gene are SNHLY and FYNNEI. With V trimmed by 7 bases and J by 6 bases, 7 bases remained unmatched. In DNA form, the CDR3 reads TGTGCCAGCACAGGGACTAGCGGGGCCGGGGATACGCAGTATTTT. It is translated as CASTGTSGAGDTQYF.

The V call is TRBV9, the J call TRBJ1-1; D might be TRBD1 (5 bases). Trimming removed 0 bases from V and 4 bases from J, with 10 bases in between. Germline V gives CDR1 SGDLS, CDR2 YYNGEE. There are 14 residues in the CDR3. This chain's CDR3 is CASSVAPGLTEAFF. In nucleotides, the CDR3 is TGTGCCAGCAGCGTAGCGCCGGGGCTCACTGAAGCTTTCTTT.

The V gene is TRBV9, the J gene TRBJ2-5, with D unresolved. Germline-derived CDR1 and CDR2 are SGDLS and YYNGEE. The CDR3 length is 13 residues. V was trimmed by 3 bases and J by 2 bases, leaving 8 bases between them. The CDR3 spells CASSGYLQETQYF. The CDR3 DNA reads TGTGCCAGCAGCGGTTACTTGCAAGAGACCCAGTACTTC. Combining the CDR3 with reference TRBV9 and TRBJ2-5 gives the whole variable domain DSGVTQTPKHLITATGQRVTLRCSPRSGDLSVYWYQQSLDQGLQFLIQYYNGEERAKGNILERFSAQQFPDLHSELNLSSLELGDSALYFCASSGYLQETQYFGPGTRLLVL.

The chain employs TRBV4-2 and TRBJ2-3; D possibly matches TRBD1 or TRBD2 (5 bases each). The V end lost 3 bases, the J end lost 4 bases, and 11 bases lay between the germline ends. This CDR3 is built from 14 residues. Germline loops: CDR1 LGHNA, CDR2 YNFKEQ. Written as DNA, the CDR3 is TGTGCCAGCAGCCAGTCGGGGCCTCCAGATACGCAGTATTTT. This codes for CASSQSGPPDTQYF.

Concerning this clone itself: This specimen includes other DNA sequences encoding the same CDR3. The chain uses TRBV7-9 and TRBJ2-7; D gene uncertain. This CDR3 has 14 amino acids. Germline V gives CDR1 SEHNR, CDR2 FQNEAQ (reference sequence). The V gene lost 1 base and the J gene lost 0 bases, with 7 bases spanning the gap. CDR3 residues: CASSLGGNSYEQYF. The DNA for the CDR3 is TGTGCCAGCAGCTTAGGTGGGAACTCCTACGAGCAGTACTTC.

The chain couples TRBV11-2 to TRBJ1-2; 10 bases agree with TRBD1. The CDR3 totals 15 residues. V was pared by 4 bases and J by 6 bases, with 8 bases of the junction left unmatched. Looked up from germline, CDR1 is SGHAT and CDR2 is FQNNGV. This chain's CDR3 is CASSSRTGGYDGYTF. The CDR3 DNA reads TGTGCCAGCAGCTCCCGGACAGGGGGTTATGATGGCTACACCTTC.